This T cell receptor beta chain appears in the sequencing data of a study of OX40 agonist ivuxolimab in advanced cancers. Sequencing used immunoSEQ multiplex PCR; TCRdb keeps in-frame clones, though not all of them. The table has tens of thousands of clones, 70% to 90% seen once. CDR1 is MNHEY, CDR2 SMNVEV, per germline (reference sequence). CDR3 length: 14 residues. The germline V and J ends were trimmed by 2 bases and 2 bases, with 7 bases remaining between them. The clonotype originates from an adult with an advanced solid tumor such as melanoma, head and neck, liver or kidney cancer. The material was CD4+ or CD8+ T cells sorted from blood, obtained in a trial of the OX40 agonist ivuxolimab. This chain links TRBV27 with TRBJ2-1; perhaps TRBD2 as D (6 bases). The CDR3 DNA reads TGTGCCAGCAGTTTACGACTAGCCTACAATGAGCAGTTCTTC. Its protein is CASSLRLAYNEQFF.